The 28 T cell receptor beta chains reported below all come from one sample, sequenced in a study of PD-L1 blockade in urothelial cancer. The protocol was immunoSEQ multiplex PCR, while the TCRdb copy is restricted to in-frame clones and leaves out a portion. The repertoire consists of over 45,000 clones, with just over 85% occurring once and the leading ten covering 22%. Sample time point: pretreatment peripheral blood. The sequencing used PBMCs, collected around atezolizumab (anti-PD-L1) treatment. These TCRs come from a man in his 60s with urothelial cancer.

The rearrangement uses TRBV7-2 and TRBJ1-6, with TRBD1 matching over 10 bases. Per the germline V gene, CDR1 is SGHTA and CDR2 is FQGNSA. The junction had 4 bases not matched to a gene; V was cut back by 5 bases and J by 6 bases. CDR3 length: 15 amino acids. The CDR3 DNA sequence: TGTGCCAGCAGCCCGACAGGGGGCCCTAATTCACCCCTCCACTTT. Encoded protein: CASSPTGGPNSPLHF.

This clone came up once. The CDR3, as DNA: TGTGCCAGCAGCTCCCGGGACAACCAAGAGACCCAGTACTTC. Residues: CASSSRDNQETQYF. V usage is TRBV11-2 and J usage is TRBJ2-5, with D maybe TRBD1 (6 bases). The V and J ends lost 4 bases and 0 bases respectively, with 9 bases between them. Germline CDR1 is SGHAT and CDR2 is FQNNGV. The CDR3 spans 14 residues. The full variable domain, its missing parts supplied by reference TRBV11-2 and TRBJ2-5, is EAGVAQSPRYKIIEKRQSVAFWCNPISGHATLYWYQQILGQGPKLLIQFQNNGVVDDSQLPKDRFSAERLKGVDSTLKIQPAKLEDSAVYLCASSSRDNQETQYFGPGTRLLVL.

The chain has TRBV7-6 and TRBJ2-7; 10 nucleotides align to TRBD2. Germline V gives CDR1 SGHVS, CDR2 FNYEAQ. Trimming cost V 1 base and J 5 bases; bases outside gene matches: 11. The length of the CDR3 is 17 residues. This CDR3 is CASSLGTGPLAGDEQYF. The CDR3 DNA reads TGTGCCAGCAGCTTAGGGACAGGCCCGCTAGCGGGAGACGAGCAGTACTTC.

This chain connects TRBV6-6 to TRBJ1-2; perhaps TRBD1 as D (6 bases). Trimming removed 6 bases from V and 8 bases from J, with 16 bases in between. CDR1 MNHNY and CDR2 SVGAGI come from the germline V gene (reference sequence). This CDR3 spans 13 amino acids. CDR3 nucleotides: TGTGCCAGCAGCCAGGCCAACAGGGAGGGCTACACCTTC. Its translation is CASSQANREGYTF.

V and J are TRBV4-2 and TRBJ1-6; D is uncertain. V gave up 0 bases and J gave up 9 bases, with 12 bases separating them. Germline CDR1 LGHNA, CDR2 YNFKEQ. The CDR3 length is 15 residues. The CDR3 here is CASSQDRTPVSPLHF. The CDR3 DNA reads as TGTGCCAGCAGCCAAGATCGGACTCCGGTTTCACCCCTCCACTTT.

The V and J genes are TRBV7-3 and TRBJ2-1, with 8 nucleotides matching TRBD1. The CDR3 covers 16 residues. Losses at the gene ends were 5 bases for V and 8 bases for J; bases not matched to a gene: 14. Germline CDR1 is SGHTA and CDR2 is FQGTGA. CDR3 loop: CASSLQGARKVDEQFF. In DNA, the CDR3 is TGTGCCAGCAGCCTCCAGGGGGCCCGTAAAGTCGATGAGCAGTTCTTC.

This chain connects TRBV12-5 to TRBJ1-5, with no clear D. The CDR3 has 16 residues. Per germline, CDR1 LGHNT and CDR2 FRNRAP. V was shortened by 3 bases and J by 1 base, with 13 bases between the two germline ends. CDR3 coding DNA: TGTGCTAGTGGTTTCTTCCAGGTCAGGAGCAATCAGCCCCAGCATTTT. It codes for CASGFFQVRSNQPQHF.

The V gene is TRBV5-1, the J gene TRBJ2-5; no reliable D call. The CDR3 runs 15 residues. CDR1 SGHRS and CDR2 YFSETQ come from the germline V gene. Trimming pared 0 bases from V and 2 bases from J, leaving 11 bases between. DNA of the CDR3: TGCGCCAGCAGCTTGGTGGCCCTCCCGCAAGAGACCCAGTACTTC. Translated, it gives CASSLVALPQETQYF.

The chain has TRBV9 and TRBJ2-6; D possibly corresponds to TRBD1 (6 bases). CDR3 size: 16 residues. Germline CDR1 and CDR2: SGDLS and YYNGEE. Trimming left V 0 bases short and J 2 bases short, with 9 bases between. This CDR3 is CASSVDQGTGANVLTF. DNA of the CDR3: TGTGCCAGCAGCGTAGATCAGGGGACTGGGGCCAACGTCCTGACTTTC.

The chain uses TRBV15 and TRBJ2-2; possibly TRBD2 for D (5 bases). Germline V lookup: CDR1 LNHNV, CDR2 YYDKDF (reference sequence). The CDR3 sequence is 16 residues long. The ends were cut back, 4 bases at V and 0 bases at J, with 12 bases in the middle. Here the CDR3 DNA reads TGTGCCACCAGCATGAGACGAGGGACGAACACCGGGGAGCTGTTTTTT. Translating gives CATSMRRGTNTGELFF.

The genes are TRBV6-1 and TRBJ1-5; D gene ambiguous. V shed 0 bases and J shed 5 bases, with 11 bases lying between them. CDR1 MNHNS and CDR2 SASEGT come from the germline V gene. CDR3 length: 15 amino acids. This chain's CDR3 is CASSEAAPGYQPQHF. The CDR3 DNA is TGTGCCAGCAGTGAAGCCGCACCGGGGTATCAGCCCCAGCATTTT.

The V gene is TRBV10-3, the J gene TRBJ1-5, with D tentatively TRBD1 (6 bases). The CDR3 runs 15 residues. The V gene lost 3 bases and the J gene lost 5 bases, with 14 bases spanning the gap. Looked up from germline, CDR1 is ENHRY and CDR2 is SYGVKD. The CDR3 region has the DNA TGTGCCATCAGTGACAGGGGCCAAGGGGATCAGCCCCAGCATTTT. Translation gives CAISDRGQGDQPQHF.

This sequence joins TRBV7-2 and TRBJ1-2; 9 positions agree with TRBD1. Trimming cost V 2 bases and J 13 bases; bases outside gene matches: 11. Per germline, CDR1 SGHTA and CDR2 FQGNSA. The length of the CDR3 is 14 residues. The CDR3 sequence is CASSLTGTGKFSTF. The CDR3 region has the DNA TGTGCCAGCAGCTTAACCGGGACAGGGAAATTCTCCACCTTC. The full variable domain, rest sourced from reference TRBV7-2 and TRBJ1-2, is GAGVSQSPSNKVTEKGKDVELRCDPISGHTALYWYRQSLGQGLEFLIYFQGNSAPDKSGLPSDRFSAERTGGSVSTLTIQRTQQEDSAVYLCASSLTGTGKFSTFGSGTRLTVV.

This rearrangement joins TRBV2 to TRBJ2-3, with a tentative D call TRBD2 (6 bases). Germline V lookup: CDR1 SNHLY, CDR2 FYNNEI. CDR3 length equals 15 residues. V lost 5 bases and J lost 2, with 14 bases in between. CDR3 amino acids: CASSRSGSNTDTQYF. CDR3 coding DNA: TGTGCCAGCAGTCGATCCGGGAGTAACACAGATACGCAGTATTTT.

The genes are TRBV19 and TRBJ2-1, with unresolved D. V lost 4 bases, J lost 0 bases, and 10 bases lay in between. Germline V gene sequence: CDR1 LNHDA, CDR2 SQIVND (reference sequence). This CDR3 comprises 15 residues. This chain's CDR3 is CASSTSATSYNEQFF. DNA of the CDR3: TGTGCCAGTAGTACGAGCGCTACCTCCTACAATGAGCAGTTCTTC.

In DNA form, the CDR3 reads TGTGCCAGCAGTGAACAGGGTGGCTATGGCTACACCTTC. As protein: CASSEQGGYGYTF. The J gene is TRBJ1-2, the V gene TRBV6-1; D might be TRBD1 (5 bases). This CDR3 region has 13 residues. V was shortened by 2 bases and J by 4 bases, with 8 bases between the two germline ends. The germline CDR1 and CDR2 sequences are MNHNS and SASEGT.

Concerning this clone itself: Relative to the germline gene, one junction end is altered; a read error may explain this. The rearrangement joins TRBV7-7 to TRBJ2-1, with D hard to call. The length of the CDR3 is 13 residues. Per germline, CDR1 SSHAT and CDR2 FNYEAQ (reference sequence). For the CDR3, the DNA is TGTGCTAGCAGCTTAGTTGAGGAGACTGAGCAGTTCTTC. This translates into CASSLVEETEQFF. Filled out from reference TRBV7-7 and TRBJ2-1, the complete variable domain reads GAGVSQSPRYKVTKRGQDVTLRCDPISSHATLYWYQQALGQGPEFLTYFNYEAQPDKSGLPSDRFSAERPEGSISTLTIQRTEQRDSAMYRCASSLVEETEQFFGPGTRLTVL.

This clone has just one count. The chain employs TRBV2 and TRBJ1-4, with TRBD1 matching over 9 bases. The CDR3 runs 15 residues. The V gene's germline CDR1 is SNHLY and CDR2 FYNNEI. Germline trimming cut 4 bases from V and 4 bases from J; bases unmatched to any gene: 4. The CDR3 DNA reads as TGTGCCAGCAGTGTGACAGGGGGAAGTAATGAAAAACTGTTTTTT. Residues: CASSVTGGSNEKLFF.

This clone was seen only once. This chain joins TRBV29-1 and TRBJ2-7, with D unclear. Trimming stripped 6 bases from V and 0 bases from J, with 12 bases between. This CDR3 has 13 residues. Germline CDR1 reads SQVTM; CDR2 reads ANQGSEA. The CDR3 loop reads CSVTVVISYEQYF. The CDR3 DNA sequence: TGCAGCGTGACTGTGGTAATCTCCTACGAGCAGTACTTC.

With respect to this clone: A junction boundary mismatches the germline segment, possibly from a read error. The chain carries TRBV5-1 and TRBJ1-1; 8 nucleotides line up with TRBD1. Germline V CDR1 and CDR2: SGHRS, YFSETQ. The CDR3 is 14 residues long. The CDR3 DNA follows: TGTGCCAGCAGCTTGGTAAGACAGGGGTCCGAAGCTTTCTTT. Translating it yields CASSLVRQGSEAFF.

This clone was recorded once. The rearrangement links TRBV5-8 to TRBJ2-3; TRBD2 matches 8 bases. Per the germline V gene, CDR1 is SGHTS and CDR2 is YDEGEE. CDR3 length: 15 amino acids. V lost 1 base to trimming and J lost 14 bases; unmatched junction nucleotides: 15. Here the CDR3 DNA reads TGTGCCAGCAGCTTGAGCTTAAGTCCGGGACTAGTAACGTATTTT. Its translation: CASSLSLSPGLVTYF. Full variable domain (remainder filled in from reference TRBV5-8 and TRBJ2-3): EAGVTQSPTHLIKTRGQQATLRCSPISGHTSVYWYQQALGLGLQFLLWYDEGEERNRGNFPPRFSGRQFPNYSSELNVNALELEDSALYLCASSLSLSPGLVTYFGPGTRLTVL.

This chain joins TRBV19 and TRBJ1-2; D may be TRBD1 (5 bases). The CDR3 extends over 15 amino acids. Germline V gene data show CDR1 as LNHDA and CDR2 as SQIVND (reference sequence). V gave up 6 bases and J gave up 1 base, with 15 bases separating them. The CDR3 DNA reads as TGTGCCAGTAGCTCCGGTCGGGGGAATAACTATGGCTACACCTTC. Protein sequence: CASSSGRGNNYGYTF.

This chain connects TRBV5-1 to TRBJ2-5; TRBD2 aligns across 9 bases. The CDR3 has 16 residues. The germline CDR1 and CDR2 sequences are SGHRS and YFSETQ. The V gene end was trimmed by 4 bases and the J gene end by 1 base; junction bases not matched to a gene: 8. CDR3 nucleotides: TGCGCCAGCAGCGGAAGTAGCGGGGGCCCCCAAGAGACCCAGTACTTC. It encodes CASSGSSGGPQETQYF.

The chain uses TRBV6-5 and TRBJ1-5, with unresolved D. Trimming took off 3 bases at V and 4 bases at J, with 7 bases between the two ends. CDR1 MNHEY and CDR2 SVGAGI come from the germline V gene. The CDR3 loop spans 13 amino acids. The CDR3: CASSYLQNQPQHF. The DNA for the CDR3 is TGTGCCAGCAGTTATTTGCAGAATCAGCCCCAGCATTTT.

This chain connects TRBV19 to TRBJ1-5; D may be TRBD1 (6 bases). CDR1 LNHDA and CDR2 SQIVND come from the germline V gene (reference sequence). CDR3 length: 19 residues. Trimming took off 4 bases at V and 2 bases at J, with 24 bases between the two ends. The CDR3: CASSTRAGATSGGNQPQHF. CDR3 DNA: TGTGCCAGTAGTACCCGGGCAGGGGCGACCTCAGGGGGCAATCAGCCCCAGCATTTT.

This clone was counted a few times. DNA for the CDR3: TGTGCCAGTAGTATCTACAGGGGGTCGGAGACCCAGTACTTC. Translating gives CASSIYRGSETQYF. The chain recombines TRBV19 with TRBJ2-5; 8 bases line up with TRBD1. The CDR3 contains 14 residues. Germline V gives CDR1 LNHDA, CDR2 SQIVND (reference sequence). V was pared by 3 bases and J by 5 bases, with 5 bases of the junction left unmatched.

The chain couples TRBV2 to TRBJ2-3; TRBD2 matches 8 bases. The CDR3 is 16 amino acids. The V segment lost 8 bases and the J segment 6 bases; nucleotides outside the gene matches: 16. The germline V gene has CDR1 SNHLY and CDR2 FYNNEI. The CDR3 sequence is CASGGSRTGGHDTQYF. The CDR3 region has the DNA TGTGCCAGCGGGGGTAGCCGGACGGGGGGGCATGATACGCAGTATTTT.

V and J are TRBV29-1 and TRBJ1-5; 10 bases fit TRBD1. The germline V gene has CDR1 SQVTM and CDR2 ANQGSEA. V shed 5 bases, J shed 5 bases, and the junction held 6 bases outside the gene matches. There are 14 residues in the CDR3. The CDR3 region is CSVTGTGVDQPQHF. In DNA form, the CDR3 reads TGCAGCGTTACCGGGACAGGGGTTGATCAGCCCCAGCATTTT.